This T cell receptor (beta chain) was sequenced during a study of control samples from healthy donors and cancer patients. Clones were read by immunoSEQ multiplex PCR, and TCRdb kept only the in-frame ones, dropping some. The repertoire includes some 90,000 clones, about 89% of them detected once, and less than 8.5% sits in the top ten. The sequence was collected from an older woman in good health. The sequenced sample consisted of blood.

DNA for the CDR3: TGCGCCAGCAGCTTGGGAGGACGGTTGGGGCAGTACTTC. Protein product: CASSLGGRLGQYF. V is TRBV5-1 and J is TRBJ2-7, with unresolved D. The CDR3 totals 13 residues. The germline CDR1 and CDR2 sequences are SGHRS and YFSETQ. Trimming took off 0 bases at V and 9 bases at J, with 13 bases between the two ends.